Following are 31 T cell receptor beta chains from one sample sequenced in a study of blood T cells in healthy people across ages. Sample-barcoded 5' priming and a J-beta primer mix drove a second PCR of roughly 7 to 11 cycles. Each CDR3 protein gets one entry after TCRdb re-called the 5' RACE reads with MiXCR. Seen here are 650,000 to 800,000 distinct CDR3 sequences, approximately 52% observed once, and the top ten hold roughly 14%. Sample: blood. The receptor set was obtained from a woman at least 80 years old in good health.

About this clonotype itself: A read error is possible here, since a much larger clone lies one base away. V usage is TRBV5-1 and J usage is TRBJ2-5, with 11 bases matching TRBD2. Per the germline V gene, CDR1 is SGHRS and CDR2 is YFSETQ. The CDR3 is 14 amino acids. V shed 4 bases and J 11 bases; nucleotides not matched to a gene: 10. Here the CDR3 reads CASSRLAGTNEQYF. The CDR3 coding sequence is TGCGCCAGCAGCCGACTAGCGGGGACTAATGAGCAGTACTTC.

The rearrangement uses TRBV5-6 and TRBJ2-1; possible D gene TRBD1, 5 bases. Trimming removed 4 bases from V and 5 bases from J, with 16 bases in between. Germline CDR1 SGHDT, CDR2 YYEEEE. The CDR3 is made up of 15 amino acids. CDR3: CASSKTAAGHNEQFF. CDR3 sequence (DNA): TGTGCCAGCAGCAAGACAGCCGCTGGACACAATGAGCAGTTCTTC.

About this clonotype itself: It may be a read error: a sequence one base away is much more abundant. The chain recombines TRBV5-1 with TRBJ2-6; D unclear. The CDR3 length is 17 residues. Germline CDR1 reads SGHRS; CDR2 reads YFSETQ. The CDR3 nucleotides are TGCACCAGCAGCTTGAGCTTTCTCAGCTCTGGGGCCAACGTCCTGACTTTC. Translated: CTSSLSFLSSGANVLTF.

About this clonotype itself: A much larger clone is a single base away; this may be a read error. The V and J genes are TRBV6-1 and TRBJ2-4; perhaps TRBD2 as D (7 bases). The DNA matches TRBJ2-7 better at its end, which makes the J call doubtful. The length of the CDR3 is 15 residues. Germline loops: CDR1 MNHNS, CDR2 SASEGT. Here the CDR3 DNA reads TGTGCCTCAGCAGGGAGGGGACACCTAACCTACGAGCAGTACTTC. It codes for CASAGRGHLTYEQYF.

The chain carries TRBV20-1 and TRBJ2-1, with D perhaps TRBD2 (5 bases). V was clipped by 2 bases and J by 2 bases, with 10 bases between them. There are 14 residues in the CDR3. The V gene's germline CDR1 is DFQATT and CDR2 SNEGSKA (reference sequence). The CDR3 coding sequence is TGCAGTGCTAGAAGACTATCTGCCTACAATGAGCAGTTCTTC. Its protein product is CSARRLSAYNEQFF.

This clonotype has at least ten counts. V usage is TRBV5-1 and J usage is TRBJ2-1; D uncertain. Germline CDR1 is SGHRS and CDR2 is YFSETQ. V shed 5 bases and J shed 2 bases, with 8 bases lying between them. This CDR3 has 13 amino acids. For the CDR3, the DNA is TGCGCCAGCAGTACCGTTCCCTACAATGAGCAGTTCTTC. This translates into CASSTVPYNEQFF.

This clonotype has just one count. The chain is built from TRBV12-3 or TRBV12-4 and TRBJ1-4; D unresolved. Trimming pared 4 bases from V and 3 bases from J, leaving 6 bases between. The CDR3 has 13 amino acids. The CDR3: CASSSPANEKLFF. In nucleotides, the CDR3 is TGTGCCAGCAGTTCCCCGGCTAATGAAAAACTGTTTTTT.

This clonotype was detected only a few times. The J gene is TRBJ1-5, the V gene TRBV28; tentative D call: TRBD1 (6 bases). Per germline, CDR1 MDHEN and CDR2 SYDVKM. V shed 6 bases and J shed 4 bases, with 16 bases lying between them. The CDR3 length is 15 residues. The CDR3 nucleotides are TGTGCCAGCAGGACCACGGGAAGGGGGAATCAGCCCCAGCATTTT. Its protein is CASRTTGRGNQPQHF.

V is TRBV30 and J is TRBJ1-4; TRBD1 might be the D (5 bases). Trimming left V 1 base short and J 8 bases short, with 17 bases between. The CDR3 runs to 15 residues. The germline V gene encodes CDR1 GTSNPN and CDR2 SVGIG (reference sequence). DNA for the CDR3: TGTGCCTGGAGTGAGCGACGGACAAGAAACGAAAAACTGTTTTTT. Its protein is CAWSERRTRNEKLFF. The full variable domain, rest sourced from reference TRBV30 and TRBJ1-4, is SQTIHQWPATLVQPVGSPLSLECTVEGTSNPNLYWYRQAAGRGLQLLFYSVGIGQISSEVPQNLSASRPQDRQFILSSKKLLLSDSGFYLCAWSERRTRNEKLFFGSGTQLSVL.

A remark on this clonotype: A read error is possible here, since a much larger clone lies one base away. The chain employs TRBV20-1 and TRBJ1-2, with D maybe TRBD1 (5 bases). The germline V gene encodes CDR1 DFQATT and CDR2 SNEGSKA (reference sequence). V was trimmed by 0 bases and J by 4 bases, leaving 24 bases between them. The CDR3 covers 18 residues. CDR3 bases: TGCAGTGCTAGAGATCGGATATTAGGGGACGGGTATGTCTATGGCTACACCTTC. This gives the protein CSARDRILGDGYVYGYTF.

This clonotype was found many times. CDR3 sequence: CASRFNRGVHYGYTF. The DNA for the CDR3 is TGTGCCAGCAGATTCAATAGAGGGGTTCACTATGGCTACACCTTC. The chain carries TRBV2 and TRBJ1-2; possible D gene TRBD1, 5 bases. This CDR3 comprises 15 residues. In germline, CDR1 is SNHLY, CDR2 FYNNEI. V was shortened by 6 bases and J by 3 bases, with 17 bases between the two germline ends.

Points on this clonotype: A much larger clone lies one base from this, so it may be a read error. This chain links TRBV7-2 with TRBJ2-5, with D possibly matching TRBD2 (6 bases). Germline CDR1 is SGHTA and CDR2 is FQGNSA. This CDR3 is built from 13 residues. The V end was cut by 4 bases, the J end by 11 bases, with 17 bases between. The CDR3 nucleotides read TGTGCCAGCAGCTGCCTCACGGGGACTGAGCAGTACTTC. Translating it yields CASSCLTGTEQYF. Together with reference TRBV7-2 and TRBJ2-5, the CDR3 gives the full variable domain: GAGVSQSPSNKVTEKGKDVELRCDPISGHTALYWYRQSLGQGLEFLIYFQGNSAPDKSGLPSDRFSAERTGGSVSTLTIQRTQQEDSAVYLCASSCLTGTEQYFGPGTRLLVL.

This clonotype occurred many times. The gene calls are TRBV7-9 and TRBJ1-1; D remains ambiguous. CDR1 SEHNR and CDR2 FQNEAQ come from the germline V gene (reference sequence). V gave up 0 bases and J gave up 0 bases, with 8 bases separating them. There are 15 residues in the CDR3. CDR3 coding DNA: TGTGCCAGCAGCTTAGCCGGACGGATGAACACTGAAGCTTTCTTT. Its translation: CASSLAGRMNTEAFF.

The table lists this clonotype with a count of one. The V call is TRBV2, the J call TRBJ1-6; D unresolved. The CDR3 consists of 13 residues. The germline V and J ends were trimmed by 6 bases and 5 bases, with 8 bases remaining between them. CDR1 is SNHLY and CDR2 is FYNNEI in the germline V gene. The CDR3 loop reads CASRERNNSPLHF. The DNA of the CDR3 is TGTGCCAGCAGGGAGAGAAATAATTCACCCCTCCACTTT.

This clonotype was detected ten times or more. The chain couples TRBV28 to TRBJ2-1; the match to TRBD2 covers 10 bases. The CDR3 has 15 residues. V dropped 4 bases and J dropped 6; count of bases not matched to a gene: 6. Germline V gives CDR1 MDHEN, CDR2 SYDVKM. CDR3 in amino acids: CASSYLRTSGNEQFF. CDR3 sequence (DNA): TGTGCCAGCAGTTACCTCCGGACTAGCGGCAATGAGCAGTTCTTC. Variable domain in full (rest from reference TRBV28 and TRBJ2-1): DVKVTQSSRYLVKRTGEKVFLECVQDMDHENMFWYRQDPGLGLRLIYFSYDVKMKEKGDIPEGYSVSREKKERFSLILESASTNQTSMYLCASSYLRTSGNEQFFGPGTRLTVL.

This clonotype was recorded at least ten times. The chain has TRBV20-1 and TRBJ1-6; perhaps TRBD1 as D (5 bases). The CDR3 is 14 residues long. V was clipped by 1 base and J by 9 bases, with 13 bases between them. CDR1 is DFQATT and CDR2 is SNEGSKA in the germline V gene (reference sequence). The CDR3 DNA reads TGCAGTGCTAGAGTGACGGGGCCGGGTTCACCCCTCCACTTT. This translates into CSARVTGPGSPLHF.

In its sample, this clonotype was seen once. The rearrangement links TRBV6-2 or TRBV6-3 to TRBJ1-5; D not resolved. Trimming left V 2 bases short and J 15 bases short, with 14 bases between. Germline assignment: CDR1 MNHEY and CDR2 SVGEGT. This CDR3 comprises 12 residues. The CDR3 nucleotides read TGTGCCAGCAGTTACACCCCCAGAACACGGCATTTT. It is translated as CASSYTPRTRHF.

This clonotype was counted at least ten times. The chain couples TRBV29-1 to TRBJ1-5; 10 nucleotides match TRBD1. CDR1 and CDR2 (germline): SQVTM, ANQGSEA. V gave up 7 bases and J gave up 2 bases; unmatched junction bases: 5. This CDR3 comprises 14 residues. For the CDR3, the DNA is TGCAGCGCTCGGACAGGGGGAGGCAATCAGCCCCAGCATTTT. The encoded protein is CSARTGGGNQPQHF.

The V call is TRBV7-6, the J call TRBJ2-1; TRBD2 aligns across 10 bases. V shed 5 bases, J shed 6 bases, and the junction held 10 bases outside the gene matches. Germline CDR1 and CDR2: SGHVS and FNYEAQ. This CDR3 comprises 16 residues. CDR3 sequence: CASSPYTSGDLNEQFF. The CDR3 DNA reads TGTGCCAGCAGCCCCTATACTAGCGGGGACCTCAATGAGCAGTTCTTC.

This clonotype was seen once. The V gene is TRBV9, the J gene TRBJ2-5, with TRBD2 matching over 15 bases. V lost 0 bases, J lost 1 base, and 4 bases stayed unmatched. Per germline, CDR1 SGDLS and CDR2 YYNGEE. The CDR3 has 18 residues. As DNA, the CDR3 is TGTGCCAGCAGCGTAGCCGGGACTAGCGGGGGGTTCCAAGAGACCCAGTACTTC. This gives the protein CASSVAGTSGGFQETQYF.

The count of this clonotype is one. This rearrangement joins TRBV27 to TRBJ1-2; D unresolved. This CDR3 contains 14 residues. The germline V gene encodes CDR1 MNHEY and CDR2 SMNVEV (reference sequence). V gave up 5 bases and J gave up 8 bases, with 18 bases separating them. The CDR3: CASSGSGMEEGYTF. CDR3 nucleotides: TGTGCCAGCAGTGGATCCGGGATGGAGGAAGGCTACACCTTC.

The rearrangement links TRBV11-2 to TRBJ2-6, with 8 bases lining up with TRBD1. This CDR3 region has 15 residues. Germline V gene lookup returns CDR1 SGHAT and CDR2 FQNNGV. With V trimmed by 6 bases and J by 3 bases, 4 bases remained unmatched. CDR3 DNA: TGTGCCAGCAGGACCAGGGGGCATGGGGCCAACGTCCTGACTTTC. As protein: CASRTRGHGANVLTF.

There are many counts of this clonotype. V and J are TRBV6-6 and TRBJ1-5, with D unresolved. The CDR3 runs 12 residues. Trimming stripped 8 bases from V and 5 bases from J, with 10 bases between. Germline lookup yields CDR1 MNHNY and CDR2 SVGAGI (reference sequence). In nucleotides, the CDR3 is TGTGCCAGCTCCCTTTCGGATCAGCCCCAGCATTTT. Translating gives CASSLSDQPQHF.

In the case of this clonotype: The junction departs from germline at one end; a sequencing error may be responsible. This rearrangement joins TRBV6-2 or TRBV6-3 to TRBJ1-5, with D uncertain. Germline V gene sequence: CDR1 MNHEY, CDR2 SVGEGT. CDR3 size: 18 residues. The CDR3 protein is CASSNSPGSTFYGQPQHF. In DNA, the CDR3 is TGTGCCAGCAGTAACTCTCCCGGGTCCACGTTTTACGGGCAGCCCCAGCATTTT.

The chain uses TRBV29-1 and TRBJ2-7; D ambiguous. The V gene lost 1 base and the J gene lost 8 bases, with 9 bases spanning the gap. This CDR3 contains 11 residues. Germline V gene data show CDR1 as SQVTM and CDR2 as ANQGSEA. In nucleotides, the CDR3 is TGCAGCGTTGAAGCGGCGGCAAAGCAGTACTTC. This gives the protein CSVEAAAKQYF.

CDR3: CASSEVESSYNEQFF. Here the CDR3 DNA reads TGTGCCAGCAGTGAAGTAGAGAGCTCCTACAATGAGCAGTTCTTC. The V and J genes are TRBV2 and TRBJ2-1; D not resolved. CDR1 is SNHLY, CDR2 FYNNEI, per germline. The CDR3 runs to 15 residues. V was clipped by 1 base and J by 0 bases, with 7 bases between them.

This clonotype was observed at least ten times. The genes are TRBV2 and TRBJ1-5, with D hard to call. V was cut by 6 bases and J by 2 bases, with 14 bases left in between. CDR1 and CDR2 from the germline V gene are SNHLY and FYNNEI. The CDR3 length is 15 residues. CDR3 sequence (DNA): TGTGCCAGCAGGGCCCGGGGAGCTGGCAATCAGCCCCAGCATTTT. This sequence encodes CASRARGAGNQPQHF.

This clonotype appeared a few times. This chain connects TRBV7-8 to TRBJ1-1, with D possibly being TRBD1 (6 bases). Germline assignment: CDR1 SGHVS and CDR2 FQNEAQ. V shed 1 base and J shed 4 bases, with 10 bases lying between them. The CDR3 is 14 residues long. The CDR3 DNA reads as TGTGCCAGCAGCTTAGAAGGGGGGTTCACTGAAGCTTTCTTT. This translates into CASSLEGGFTEAFF.

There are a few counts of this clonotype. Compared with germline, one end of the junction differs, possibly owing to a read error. As DNA, the CDR3 is TGTGCCGGCAGCCCCACCGGCCTTACCCACAATGAGCAGTTCTTC. It codes for CAGSPTGLTHNEQFF. The chain couples TRBV7-3 to TRBJ2-1; unclear D gene. CDR1 SGHTA and CDR2 FQGTGA come from the germline V gene. This CDR3 has 15 amino acids.

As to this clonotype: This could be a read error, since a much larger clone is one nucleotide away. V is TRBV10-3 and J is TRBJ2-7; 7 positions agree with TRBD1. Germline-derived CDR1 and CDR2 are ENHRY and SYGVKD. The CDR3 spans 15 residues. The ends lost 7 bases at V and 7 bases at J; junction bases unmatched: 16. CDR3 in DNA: TGTGCCATCACTCCGGGACAGCCGGCCTCCCATGAGCAGTACTTC. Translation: CAITPGQPASHEQYF.

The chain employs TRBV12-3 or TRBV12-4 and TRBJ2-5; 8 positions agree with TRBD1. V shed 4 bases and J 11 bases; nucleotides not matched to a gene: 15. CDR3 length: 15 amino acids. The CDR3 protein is CASSSGGASYNEQYF. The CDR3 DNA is TGTGCCAGCAGTTCAGGGGGCGCGTCCTACAATGAGCAGTACTTC.